The present T cell receptor (beta chain) was sequenced within a study of CD8 T cells in Susac syndrome (dated by TCRdb to between 2018 and 2020). Some background on the complete study: Among the Susac syndrome patients who were sequenced, clinically active disease was present in six and clinical remission was observed in about eight. Susac syndrome patients were therapy-naive, on corticosteroids (some also receiving IVIg), or on IVIg alone at blood withdrawal. The study used repertoire sequencing to test whether antigen drove CD8+ T cell activation and differentiation in Susac syndrome.

For this clonotype: Its antigen is not yet known. No much larger clonotype is one base removed from it; base qualities were not supplied.

RNA was extracted using the RNeasy kit, and about 0.45 to 1 microgram was reverse transcribed with random hexamers. The immunoSEQ multiplex PCR assay, covering 54 Vbeta and 13 Jbeta segments, was used to amplify TCR beta CDR3 regions. PCR amplification bias was corrected by using a synthetic template baseline for primer optimization and computational correction. From the authors' description of their analysis: Only productive sequences were kept, with reads annotated to V, D and J genes according to IMGT and analyzed in immunoSEQ Analyzer. Clonality was computed as one minus Shannon entropy normalized by log2 of the number of productive unique sequences. For each patient and control, public and private clones were evaluated within the 100 most prevalent clones. A clone was defined as Susac-specific if it was absent from the healthy and MS cohorts, from over a thousand published viral clones and from other ImmuneACCESS disease sequences. The public reads were reprocessed in TCRdb via fastp at Q25 and MiXCR, keeping in-frame beta chains. Rows merge per CDR3 protein into single entries with the most common DNA and genes. Clone size and V and J calls follow TCRdb, not the original study. For this sample there are approximately 150,000 distinct CDR3 sequences; approximately 95% appear just once. The ten largest clones add up to roughly 0.084% of the sample.

High-throughput TCR beta sequencing profiled peripheral blood CD8+ and CD4+ T cells from healthy donors, Susac syndrome patients and multiple sclerosis patients. Recently defined diagnostic criteria for definite or probable disease were met by the Susac syndrome patients. Bulk CD8+ and CD4+ T cells were purified magnetically by negative isolation, whereas CD8+ TEMRA cells were enriched by FACS. Blood was drawn into EDTA tubes, processed within 24 hours, and PBMCs were isolated by density gradient centrifugation. PBMCs intended for TCR sequencing were cryopreserved in liquid nitrogen and were subsequently thawed in a 37 degrees C water bath. The sorted or isolated CD4+, CD8+ and CD8+ TEMRA cells reached a purity of at least 90%. Summary of the overall study and its limitations: No clonal expansion was detected in the CD4+ T cell repertoire of Susac syndrome patients. The study acknowledged that relatively few individuals were included in the TCR sequencing and HLA analysis.

Between the V and J ends, shortened by 9 bases and 2 bases respectively, the junction contains 10 bases. From cysteine to phenylalanine, the CDR3 is 13 amino acids long. The CDR3 DNA has 39 bases and is translated from base 1. The germline V gene encodes CDR1 LNHDA and CDR2 SQIVND (reference sequence). The specimen was CD4+ T cells from PBMCs. The V and J genes are TRBV19 and TRBJ2-2; the D gene is perhaps TRBD1, from 5 matching bases. The TCR comes from a human donor with Susac syndrome. The encoded CDR3 is CASRTPNTGELFF. Read as DNA, the sequence is TGTGCCAGCAGGACACCCAACACCGGGGAGCTGTTTTTT.